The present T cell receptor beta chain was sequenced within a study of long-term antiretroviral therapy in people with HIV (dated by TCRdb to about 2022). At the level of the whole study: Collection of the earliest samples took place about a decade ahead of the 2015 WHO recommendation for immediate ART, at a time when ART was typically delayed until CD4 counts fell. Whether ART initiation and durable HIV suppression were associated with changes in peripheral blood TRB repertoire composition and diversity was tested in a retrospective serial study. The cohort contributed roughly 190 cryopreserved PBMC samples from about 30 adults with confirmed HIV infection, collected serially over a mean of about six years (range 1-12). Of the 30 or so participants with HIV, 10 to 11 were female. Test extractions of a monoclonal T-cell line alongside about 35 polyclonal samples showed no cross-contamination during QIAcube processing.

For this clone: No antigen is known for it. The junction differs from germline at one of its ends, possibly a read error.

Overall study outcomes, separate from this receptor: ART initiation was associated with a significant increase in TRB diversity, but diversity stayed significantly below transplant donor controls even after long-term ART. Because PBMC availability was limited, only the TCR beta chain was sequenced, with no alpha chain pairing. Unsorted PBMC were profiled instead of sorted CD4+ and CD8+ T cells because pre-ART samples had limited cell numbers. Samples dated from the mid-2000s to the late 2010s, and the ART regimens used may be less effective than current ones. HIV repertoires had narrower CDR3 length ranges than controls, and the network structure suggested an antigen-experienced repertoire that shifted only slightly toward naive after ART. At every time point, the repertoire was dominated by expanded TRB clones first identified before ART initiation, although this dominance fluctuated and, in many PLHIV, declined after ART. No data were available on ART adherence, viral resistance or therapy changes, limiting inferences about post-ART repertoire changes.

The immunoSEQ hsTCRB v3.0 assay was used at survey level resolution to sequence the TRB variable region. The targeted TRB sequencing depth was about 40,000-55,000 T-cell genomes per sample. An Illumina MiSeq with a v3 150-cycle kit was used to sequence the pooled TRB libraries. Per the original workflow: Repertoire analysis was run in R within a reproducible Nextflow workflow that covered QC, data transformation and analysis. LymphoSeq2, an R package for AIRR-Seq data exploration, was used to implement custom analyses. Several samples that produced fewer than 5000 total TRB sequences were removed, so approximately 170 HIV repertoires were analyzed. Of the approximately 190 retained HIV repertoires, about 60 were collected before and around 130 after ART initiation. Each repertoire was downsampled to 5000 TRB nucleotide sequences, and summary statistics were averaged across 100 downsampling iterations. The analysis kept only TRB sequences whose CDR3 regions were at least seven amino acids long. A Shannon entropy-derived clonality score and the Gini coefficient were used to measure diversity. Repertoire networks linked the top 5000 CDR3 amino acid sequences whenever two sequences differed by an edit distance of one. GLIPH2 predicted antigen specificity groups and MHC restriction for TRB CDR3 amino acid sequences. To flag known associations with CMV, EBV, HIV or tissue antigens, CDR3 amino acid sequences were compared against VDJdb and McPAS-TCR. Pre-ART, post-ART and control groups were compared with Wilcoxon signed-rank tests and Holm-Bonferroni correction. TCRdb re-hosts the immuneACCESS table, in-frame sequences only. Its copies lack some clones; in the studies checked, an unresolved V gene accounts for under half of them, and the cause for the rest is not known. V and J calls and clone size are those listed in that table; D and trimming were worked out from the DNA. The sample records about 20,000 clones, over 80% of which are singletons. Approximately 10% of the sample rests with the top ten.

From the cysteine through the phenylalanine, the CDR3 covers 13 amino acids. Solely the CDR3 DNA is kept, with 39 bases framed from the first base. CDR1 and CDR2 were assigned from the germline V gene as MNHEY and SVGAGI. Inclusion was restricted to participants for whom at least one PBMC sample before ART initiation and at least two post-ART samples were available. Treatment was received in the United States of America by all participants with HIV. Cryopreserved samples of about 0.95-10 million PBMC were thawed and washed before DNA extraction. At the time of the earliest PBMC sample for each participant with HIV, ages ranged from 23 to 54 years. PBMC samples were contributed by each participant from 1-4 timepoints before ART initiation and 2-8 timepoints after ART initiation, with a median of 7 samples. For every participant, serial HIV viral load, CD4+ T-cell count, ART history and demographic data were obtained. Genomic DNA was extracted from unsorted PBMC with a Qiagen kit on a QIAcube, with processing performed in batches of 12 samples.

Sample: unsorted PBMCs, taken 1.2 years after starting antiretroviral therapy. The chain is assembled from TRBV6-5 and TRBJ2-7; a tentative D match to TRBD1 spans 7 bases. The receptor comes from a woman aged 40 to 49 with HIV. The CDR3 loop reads CASRRDSSFEQYF. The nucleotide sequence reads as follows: TGTGCCAGCAGGCGGGACAGCTCCTTCGAGCAGTACTTC.